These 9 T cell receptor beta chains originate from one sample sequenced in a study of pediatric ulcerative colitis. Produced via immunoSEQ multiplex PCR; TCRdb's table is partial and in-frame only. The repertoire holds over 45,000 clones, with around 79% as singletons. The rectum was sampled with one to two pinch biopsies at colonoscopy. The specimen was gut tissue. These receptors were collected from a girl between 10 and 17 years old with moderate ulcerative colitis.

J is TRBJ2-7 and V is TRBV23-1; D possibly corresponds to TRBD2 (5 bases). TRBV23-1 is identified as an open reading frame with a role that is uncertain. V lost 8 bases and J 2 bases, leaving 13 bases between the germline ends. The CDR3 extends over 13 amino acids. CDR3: CASRPPGTYEQYF. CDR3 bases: TGCGCCAGCCGACCTCCGGGGACCTACGAGCAGTACTTC.

The CDR3 region is CASSRQGDYGYTF. The CDR3 bases are TGTGCCAGCAGTCGACAGGGTGACTATGGCTACACCTTC. This rearrangement joins TRBV6-5 to TRBJ1-2, with 7 bases matching TRBD1. After removal of 5 bases from V and 3 bases from J, the junction contained 3 bases not matched to a gene. The CDR3 length is 13 residues. Germline V gene lookup returns CDR1 MNHEY and CDR2 SVGAGI.

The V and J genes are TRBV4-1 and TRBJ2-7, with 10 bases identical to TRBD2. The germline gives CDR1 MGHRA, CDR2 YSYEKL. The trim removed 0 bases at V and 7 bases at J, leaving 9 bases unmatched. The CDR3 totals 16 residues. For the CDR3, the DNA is TGCGCCAGCAGCCAAGAGGGAGCGGGGGGGCCGGGAGAGCAGTACTTC. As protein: CASSQEGAGGPGEQYF.

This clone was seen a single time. The CDR3 DNA sequence: TGTGCCAGCAGCTTTGCCGCCGCCAGCGGGGGGGCAGGTGAGCAGTTCTTC. Protein sequence: CASSFAAASGGAGEQFF. The chain uses TRBV5-6 and TRBJ2-1; 10 nucleotides align to TRBD2. The CDR3 covers 17 residues. Germline lookup yields CDR1 SGHDT and CDR2 YYEEEE. Germline trimming cut 2 bases from V and 9 bases from J; bases unmatched to any gene: 14.

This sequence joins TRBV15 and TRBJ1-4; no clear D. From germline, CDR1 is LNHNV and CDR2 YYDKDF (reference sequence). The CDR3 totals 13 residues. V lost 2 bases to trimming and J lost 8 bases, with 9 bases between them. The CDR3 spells CATSRSQNEKLFF. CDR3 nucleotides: TGTGCCACCAGCAGATCCCAGAACGAAAAACTGTTTTTT. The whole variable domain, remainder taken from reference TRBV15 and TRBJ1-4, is DAMVIQNPRYQVTQFGKPVTLSCSQTLNHNVMYWYQQKSSQAPKLLFHYYDKDFNNEADTPDNFQSRRPNTSFCFLDIRSPGLGDTAMYLCATSRSQNEKLFFGSGTQLSVL.

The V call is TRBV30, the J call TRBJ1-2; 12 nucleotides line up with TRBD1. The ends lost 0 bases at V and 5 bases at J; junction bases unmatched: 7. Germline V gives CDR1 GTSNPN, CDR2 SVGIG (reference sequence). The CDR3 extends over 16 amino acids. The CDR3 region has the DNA TGTGCCTGGAGTGTCCCCGGGACAGGGGGCAGGTATGGCTACACCTTC. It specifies CAWSVPGTGGRYGYTF. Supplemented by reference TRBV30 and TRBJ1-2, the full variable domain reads SQTIHQWPATLVQPVGSPLSLECTVEGTSNPNLYWYRQAAGRGLQLLFYSVGIGQISSEVPQNLSASRPQDRQFILSSKKLLLSDSGFYLCAWSVPGTGGRYGYTFGSGTRLTVV.

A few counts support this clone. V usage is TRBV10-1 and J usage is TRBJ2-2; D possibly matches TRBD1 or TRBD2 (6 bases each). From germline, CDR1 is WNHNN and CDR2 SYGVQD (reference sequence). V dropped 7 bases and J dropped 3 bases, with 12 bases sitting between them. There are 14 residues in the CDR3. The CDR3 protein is CASKRGDDTGELFF. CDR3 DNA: TGCGCCAGCAAAAGGGGGGACGACACCGGGGAGCTGTTTTTT.

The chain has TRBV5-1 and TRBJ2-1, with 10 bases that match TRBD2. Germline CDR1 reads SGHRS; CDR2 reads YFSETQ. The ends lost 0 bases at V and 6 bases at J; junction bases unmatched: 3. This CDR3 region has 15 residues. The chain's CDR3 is CASSLGLAGANEQFF. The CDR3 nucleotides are TGCGCCAGCAGCTTGGGGCTAGCGGGAGCCAATGAGCAGTTCTTC.

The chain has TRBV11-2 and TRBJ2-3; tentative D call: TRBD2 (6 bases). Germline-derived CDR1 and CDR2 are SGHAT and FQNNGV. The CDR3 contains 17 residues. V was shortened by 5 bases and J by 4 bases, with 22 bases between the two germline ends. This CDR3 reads CASSPRGGQGISDTQYF. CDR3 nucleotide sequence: TGTGCCAGCAGCCCAAGAGGAGGGCAGGGCATTTCAGATACGCAGTATTTT.